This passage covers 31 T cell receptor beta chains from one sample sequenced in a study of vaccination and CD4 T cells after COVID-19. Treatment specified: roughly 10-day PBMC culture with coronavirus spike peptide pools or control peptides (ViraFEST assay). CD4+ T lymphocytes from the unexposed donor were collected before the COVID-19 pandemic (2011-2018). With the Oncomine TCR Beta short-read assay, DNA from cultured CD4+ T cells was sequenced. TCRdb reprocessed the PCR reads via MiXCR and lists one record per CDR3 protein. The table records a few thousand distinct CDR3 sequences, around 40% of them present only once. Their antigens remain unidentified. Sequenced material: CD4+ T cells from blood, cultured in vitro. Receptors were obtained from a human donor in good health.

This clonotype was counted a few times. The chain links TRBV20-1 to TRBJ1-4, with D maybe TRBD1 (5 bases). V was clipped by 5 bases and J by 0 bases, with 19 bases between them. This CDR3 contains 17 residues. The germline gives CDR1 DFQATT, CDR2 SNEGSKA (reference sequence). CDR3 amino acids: CSAPGGGRWATNEKLFF. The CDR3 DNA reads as TGCAGTGCTCCCGGTGGGGGGAGGTGGGCAACTAATGAAAAACTGTTTTTT.

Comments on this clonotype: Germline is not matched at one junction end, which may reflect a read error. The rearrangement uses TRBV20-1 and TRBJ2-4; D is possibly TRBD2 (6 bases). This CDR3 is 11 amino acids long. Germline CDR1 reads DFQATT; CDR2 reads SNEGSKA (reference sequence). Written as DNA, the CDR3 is TGCAGTGCTGTGGGGGACTCCTTTCGTGACTTC. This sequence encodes CSAVGDSFRDF.

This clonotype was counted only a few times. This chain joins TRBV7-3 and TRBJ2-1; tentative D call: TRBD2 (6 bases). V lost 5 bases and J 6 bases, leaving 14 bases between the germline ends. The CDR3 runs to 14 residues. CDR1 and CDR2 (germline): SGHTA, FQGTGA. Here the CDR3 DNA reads TGTGCCAGCAGCCCCCCGGGACTCGGCAATGAGCAGTTCTTC. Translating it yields CASSPPGLGNEQFF.

The CDR3: CASALGRENTEAFF. The DNA of the CDR3 is TGTGCCAGCGCCTTAGGTAGGGAGAACACTGAAGCTTTCTTT. This rearrangement joins TRBV2 to TRBJ1-1; D is undetermined. CDR1 is SNHLY, CDR2 FYNNEI, per germline. The V end lost 8 bases, the J end lost 1 base, and 14 bases lay between the germline ends. This CDR3 comprises 14 residues.

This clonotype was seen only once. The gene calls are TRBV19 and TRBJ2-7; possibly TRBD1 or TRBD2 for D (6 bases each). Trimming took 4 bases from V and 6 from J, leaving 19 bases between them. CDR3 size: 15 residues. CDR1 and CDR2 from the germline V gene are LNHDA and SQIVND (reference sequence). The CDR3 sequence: CASSTPSWGAGEQYF. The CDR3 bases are TGTGCCAGTAGTACCCCCTCGTGGGGGGCGGGCGAGCAGTACTTC.

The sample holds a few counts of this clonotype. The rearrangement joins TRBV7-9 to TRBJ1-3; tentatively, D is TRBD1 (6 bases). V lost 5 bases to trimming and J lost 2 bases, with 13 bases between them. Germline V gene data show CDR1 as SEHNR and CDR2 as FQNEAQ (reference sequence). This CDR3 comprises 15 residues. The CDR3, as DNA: TGTGCCAGCAGCCTAAGGACAGCGGCTGGAAACACCATATATTTT. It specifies CASSLRTAAGNTIYF.

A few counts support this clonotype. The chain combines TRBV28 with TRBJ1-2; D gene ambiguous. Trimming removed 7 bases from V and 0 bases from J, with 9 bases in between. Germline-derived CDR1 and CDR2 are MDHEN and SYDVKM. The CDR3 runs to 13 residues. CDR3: CASTREANYGYTF. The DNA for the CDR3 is TGTGCCAGCACACGAGAGGCTAACTATGGCTACACCTTC.

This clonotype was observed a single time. CDR3 in amino acids: CASSPLAGVNEQYF. Here the CDR3 DNA reads TGTGCCAGCAGCCCCTTAGCGGGGGTCAACGAGCAGTACTTC. V is TRBV9 and J is TRBJ2-7, with TRBD2 matching over 9 bases. V shed 4 bases, J shed 5 bases, and the junction held 7 bases outside the gene matches. The CDR3 has 14 amino acids. Germline values: CDR1 SGDLS, CDR2 YYNGEE.

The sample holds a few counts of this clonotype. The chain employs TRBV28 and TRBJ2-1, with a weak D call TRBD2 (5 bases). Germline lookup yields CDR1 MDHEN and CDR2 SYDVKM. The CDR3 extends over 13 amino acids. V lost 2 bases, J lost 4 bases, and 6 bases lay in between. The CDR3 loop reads CASSLSGYNEQFF. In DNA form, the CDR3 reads TGTGCCAGCAGTTTAAGCGGATACAATGAGCAGTTCTTC.

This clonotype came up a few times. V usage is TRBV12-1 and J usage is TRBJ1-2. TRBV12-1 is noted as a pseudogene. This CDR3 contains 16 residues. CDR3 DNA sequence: TGTGCCAGCACAACGTCCCTTAGGAGGGAGCGGAAAGGCTACACCTTC. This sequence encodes CASTTSLRRERKGYTF.

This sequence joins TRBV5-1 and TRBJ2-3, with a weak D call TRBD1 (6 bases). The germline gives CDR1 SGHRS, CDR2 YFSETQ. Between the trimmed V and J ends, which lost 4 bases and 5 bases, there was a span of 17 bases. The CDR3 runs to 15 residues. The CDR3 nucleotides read TGCGCCAGCAGCCGGGCCCCAGAGGGGGAAGATACGCAGTATTTT. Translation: CASSRAPEGEDTQYF. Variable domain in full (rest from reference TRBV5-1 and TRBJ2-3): KAGVTQTPRYLIKTRGQQVTLSCSPISGHRSVSWYQQTPGQGLQFLFEYFSETQRNKGNFPGRFSGRQFSNSRSEMNVSTLELGDSALYLCASSRAPEGEDTQYFGPGTRLTVL.

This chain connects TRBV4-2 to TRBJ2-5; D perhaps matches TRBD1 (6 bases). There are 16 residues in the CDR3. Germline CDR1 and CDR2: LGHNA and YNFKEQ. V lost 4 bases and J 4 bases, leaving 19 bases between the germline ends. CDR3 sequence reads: CASSPFLNQGGETQYF. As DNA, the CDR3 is TGTGCCAGCAGCCCCTTCCTGAACCAAGGGGGAGAGACCCAGTACTTC.

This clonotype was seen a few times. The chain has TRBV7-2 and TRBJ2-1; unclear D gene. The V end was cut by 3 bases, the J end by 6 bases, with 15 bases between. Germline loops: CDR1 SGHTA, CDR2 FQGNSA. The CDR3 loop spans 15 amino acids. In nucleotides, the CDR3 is TGTGCCAGCAGCTTCGGTGGTAGTTCCAGCAATGAGCAGTTCTTC. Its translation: CASSFGGSSSNEQFF.

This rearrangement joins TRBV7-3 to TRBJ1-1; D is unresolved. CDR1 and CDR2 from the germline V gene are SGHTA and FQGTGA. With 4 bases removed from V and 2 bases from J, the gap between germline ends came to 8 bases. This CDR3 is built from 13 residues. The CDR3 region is CASSSLYNTEAFF. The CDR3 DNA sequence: TGTGCCAGCAGCTCGTTATACAACACTGAAGCTTTCTTT.

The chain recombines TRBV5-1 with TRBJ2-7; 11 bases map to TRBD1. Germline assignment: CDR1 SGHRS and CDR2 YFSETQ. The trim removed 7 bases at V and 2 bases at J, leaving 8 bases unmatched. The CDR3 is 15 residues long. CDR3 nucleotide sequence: TGCGCCAGCTCATGGGGACAGGGGGTTACCTACGAGCAGTACTTC. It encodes CASSWGQGVTYEQYF.

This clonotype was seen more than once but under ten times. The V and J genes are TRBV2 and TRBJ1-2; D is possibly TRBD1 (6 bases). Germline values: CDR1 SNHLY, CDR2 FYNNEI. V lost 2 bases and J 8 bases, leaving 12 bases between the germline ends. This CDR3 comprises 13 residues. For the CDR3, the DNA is TGTGCCAGCAGTGAATACAGGGCCTCGGGCTACACCTTC. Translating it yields CASSEYRASGYTF.

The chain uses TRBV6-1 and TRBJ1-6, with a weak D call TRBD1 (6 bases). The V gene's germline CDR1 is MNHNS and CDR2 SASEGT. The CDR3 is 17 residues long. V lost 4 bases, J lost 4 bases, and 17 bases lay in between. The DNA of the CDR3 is TGTGCCAGCAGTGCCCGGGCAGGGACAAGATATAATTCACCCCTCCACTTT. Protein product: CASSARAGTRYNSPLHF.

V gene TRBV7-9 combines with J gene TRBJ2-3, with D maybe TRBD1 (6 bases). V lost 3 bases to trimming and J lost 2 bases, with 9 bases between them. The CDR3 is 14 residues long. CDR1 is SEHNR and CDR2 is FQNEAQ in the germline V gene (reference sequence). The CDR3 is CASSFRGHTDTQYF. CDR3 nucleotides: TGTGCCAGCAGCTTCAGGGGCCACACAGATACGCAGTATTTT.

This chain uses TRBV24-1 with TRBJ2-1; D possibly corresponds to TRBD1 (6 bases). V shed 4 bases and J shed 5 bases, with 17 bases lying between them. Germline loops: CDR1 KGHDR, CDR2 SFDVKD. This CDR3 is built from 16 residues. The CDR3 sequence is CATSDPQGSANNEQFF. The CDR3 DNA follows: TGTGCCACCAGTGACCCCCAGGGGTCGGCGAACAATGAGCAGTTCTTC.

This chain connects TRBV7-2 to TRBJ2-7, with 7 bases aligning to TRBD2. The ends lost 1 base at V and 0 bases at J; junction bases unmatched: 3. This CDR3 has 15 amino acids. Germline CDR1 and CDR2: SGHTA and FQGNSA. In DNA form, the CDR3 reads TGTGCCAGCAGCTTAGGGCTAGCGGACTCCTACGAGCAGTACTTC. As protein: CASSLGLADSYEQYF.

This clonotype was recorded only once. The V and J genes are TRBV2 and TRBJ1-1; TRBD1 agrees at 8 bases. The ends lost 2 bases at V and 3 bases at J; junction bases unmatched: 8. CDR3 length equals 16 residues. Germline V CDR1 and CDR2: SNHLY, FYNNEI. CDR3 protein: CASSENGQGLDTEAFF. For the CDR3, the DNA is TGTGCCAGCAGTGAAAATGGACAGGGTTTGGACACTGAAGCTTTCTTT.

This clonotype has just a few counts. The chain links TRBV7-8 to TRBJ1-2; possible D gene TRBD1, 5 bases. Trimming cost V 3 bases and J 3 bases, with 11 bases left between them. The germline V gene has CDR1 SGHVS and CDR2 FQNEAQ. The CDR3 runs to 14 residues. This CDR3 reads CASSLGGEYYGYTF. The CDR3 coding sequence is TGTGCCAGCAGCTTGGGGGGGGAGTACTATGGCTACACCTTC.

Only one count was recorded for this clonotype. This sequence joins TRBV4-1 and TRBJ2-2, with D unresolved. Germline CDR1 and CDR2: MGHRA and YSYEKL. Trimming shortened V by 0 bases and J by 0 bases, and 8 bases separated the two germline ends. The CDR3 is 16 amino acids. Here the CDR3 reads CASSQEAFANTGELFF. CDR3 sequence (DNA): TGCGCCAGCAGCCAAGAGGCCTTCGCGAACACCGGGGAGCTGTTTTTT.

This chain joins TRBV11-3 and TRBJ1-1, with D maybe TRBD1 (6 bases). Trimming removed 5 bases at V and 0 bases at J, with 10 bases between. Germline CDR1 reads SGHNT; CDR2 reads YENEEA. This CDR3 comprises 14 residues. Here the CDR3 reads CASSKDRLNTEAFF. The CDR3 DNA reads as TGTGCCAGCAGCAAAGACAGGCTGAACACTGAAGCTTTCTTT.

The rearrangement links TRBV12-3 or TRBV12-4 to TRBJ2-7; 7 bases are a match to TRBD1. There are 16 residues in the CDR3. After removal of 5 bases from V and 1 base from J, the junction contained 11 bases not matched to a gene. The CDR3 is CASSRQGEGSSYEQYF. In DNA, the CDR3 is TGTGCCAGCAGTAGGCAGGGGGAAGGAAGTTCCTACGAGCAGTACTTC.

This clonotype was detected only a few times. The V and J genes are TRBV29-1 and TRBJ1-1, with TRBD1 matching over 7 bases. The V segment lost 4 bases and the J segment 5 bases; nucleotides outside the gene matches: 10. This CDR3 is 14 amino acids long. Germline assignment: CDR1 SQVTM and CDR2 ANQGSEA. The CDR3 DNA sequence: TGCAGCGTTGTAGACAGGGTGATTTCGACTGAAGCTTTCTTT. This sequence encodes CSVVDRVISTEAFF.

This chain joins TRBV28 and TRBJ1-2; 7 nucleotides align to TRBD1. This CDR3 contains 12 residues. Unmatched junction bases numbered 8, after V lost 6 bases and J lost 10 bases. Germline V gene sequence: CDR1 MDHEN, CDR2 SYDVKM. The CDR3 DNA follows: TGTGCCAGCAGGAGATGGGACAGTTACTACACCTTC. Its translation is CASRRWDSYYTF.

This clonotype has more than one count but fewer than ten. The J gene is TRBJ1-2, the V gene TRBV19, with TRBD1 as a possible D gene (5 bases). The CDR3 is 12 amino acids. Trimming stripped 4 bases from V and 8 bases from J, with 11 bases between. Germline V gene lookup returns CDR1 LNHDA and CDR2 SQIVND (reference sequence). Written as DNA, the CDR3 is TGTGCCAGTAGTACTAGGACACGGGGCTACACCTTC. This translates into CASSTRTRGYTF.

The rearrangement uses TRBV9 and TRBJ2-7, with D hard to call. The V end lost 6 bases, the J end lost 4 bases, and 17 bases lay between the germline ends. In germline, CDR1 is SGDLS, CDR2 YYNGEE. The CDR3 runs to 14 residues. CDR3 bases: TGTGCCAGCAACCAGCGTGGCGCTGGTTACGAGCAGTACTTC. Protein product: CASNQRGAGYEQYF.

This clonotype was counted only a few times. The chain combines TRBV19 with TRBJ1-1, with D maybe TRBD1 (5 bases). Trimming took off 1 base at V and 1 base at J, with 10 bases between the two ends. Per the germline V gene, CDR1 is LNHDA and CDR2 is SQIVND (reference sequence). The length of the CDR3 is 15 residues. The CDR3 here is CASSIARDANTEAFF. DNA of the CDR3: TGTGCCAGTAGTATAGCCCGGGACGCGAACACTGAAGCTTTCTTT.

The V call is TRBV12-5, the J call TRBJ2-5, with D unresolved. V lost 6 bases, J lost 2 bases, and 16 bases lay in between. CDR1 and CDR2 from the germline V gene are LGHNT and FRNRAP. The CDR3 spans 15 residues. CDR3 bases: TGTGCTAGTGGATCACAAACGCGAAGACAAGAGACCCAGTACTTC. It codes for CASGSQTRRQETQYF.